The rows below give T cell receptor beta chains drawn from one sample of a study of blood T cell repertoires in COVID-19. The repertoire was sequenced with immunoSEQ multiplex PCR; TCRdb's copy has only in-frame clones and lacks some. The sample carries over 120,000 clones, roughly 89% recorded once. The sequenced sample was peripheral blood. The receptors were gathered from a human donor in a cohort sampled during active COVID-19. Both conserved end residues are part of each CDR3. The D gene is left open where the match is weak. The size of a clone is reported for some rows only, either as once, few or many, or as a class for expanded clones.

clone_size: .
d_call: .
j_call: TRBJ1-2
v_call: TRBV7-6
cdr3_nt: TGTGCCAGCGGCTTGGGGCTGGGTGGCTACACCTTC
cdr3_aa: CASGLGLGGYTF

clone_size: .
d_call: .
j_call: TRBJ1-2
v_call: TRBV28
cdr3_nt: TGTGCCAGCAGTTTCCACCATCACATGCAGGGAGGCTACACCTTC
cdr3_aa: CASSFHHHMQGGYTF

clone_size: .
d_call: .
j_call: TRBJ1-5
v_call: TRBV18
cdr3_nt: TGTGCCAGCTCACCCGCACAGGGTTCACGCAATCAGCCCCAGCATTTT
cdr3_aa: CASSPAQGSRNQPQHF

clone_size: .
d_call: .
j_call: TRBJ2-6
v_call: TRBV5-1
cdr3_nt: TGCGCCAGCAGCATGACAAAGTCCTCTGGGGCCAACGTCCTGACTTTC
cdr3_aa: CASSMTKSSGANVLTF

clone_size: .
d_call: TRBD2
j_call: TRBJ2-3
v_call: TRBV11-3
cdr3_nt: TGTGCCAGCAGCTTCAACGGGGGGGCTGCCTCAGATACGCAGTATTTT
cdr3_aa: CASSFNGGAASDTQYF

clone_size: .
d_call: TRBD1
j_call: TRBJ1-5
v_call: TRBV4-3
cdr3_nt: TGCGCCAGCAGCCTAAGACAGGGCGAACAGCCCCAGCATTTT
cdr3_aa: CASSLRQGEQPQHF

clone_size: .
d_call: TRBD2
j_call: TRBJ2-5
v_call: TRBV11-3
cdr3_nt: TGTGCCAGCAGCGAGGGACTAGCGGGGGACCAAGAGACCCAGTACTTC
cdr3_aa: CASSEGLAGDQETQYF

clone_size: .
d_call: TRBD1
j_call: TRBJ2-1
v_call: TRBV13
cdr3_nt: TGTGCCAGCAGCTTAGTTCGGACAGGGGGCTATAGCTCCTACAATGAGCAGTTCTTC
cdr3_aa: CASSLVRTGGYSSYNEQFF

clone_size: few
d_call: .
j_call: TRBJ1-1
v_call: TRBV6-5
cdr3_nt: TGTGCCAGCAGTAGGACAGAGAACACTGAAGCTTTCTTT
cdr3_aa: CASSRTENTEAFF

clone_size: .
d_call: .
j_call: TRBJ1-2
v_call: TRBV9
cdr3_nt: TGTGCCAGCAGCGTAGGGACACGATACTATGGCTACACCTTC
cdr3_aa: CASSVGTRYYGYTF

clone_size: .
d_call: .
j_call: TRBJ1-1
v_call: TRBV2
cdr3_nt: TGTGCCAGCAAAGTGGAAGGAGGTATGGACACTGAAGCTTTCTTT
cdr3_aa: CASKVEGGMDTEAFF

clone_size: .
d_call: .
j_call: TRBJ1-6
v_call: TRBV3-1/TRBV3-2
cdr3_nt: TGTGCCAGCAGCCAGTATACAGGGTACCCAAGTTCACCCCTCCACTTT
cdr3_aa: CASSQYTGYPSSPLHF

clone_size: .
d_call: .
j_call: TRBJ2-2
v_call: TRBV9
cdr3_nt: TGTGCCAGCAGCGTAGCTATTCGGACCGGGGAGCTGTTTTTT
cdr3_aa: CASSVAIRTGELFF

clone_size: .
d_call: .
j_call: TRBJ1-6
v_call: TRBV5-4
cdr3_nt: TGTGCCAGCAGGTCTACAGGGAGTTTAAATTCACCCCTCCACTTT
cdr3_aa: CASRSTGSLNSPLHF

clone_size: .
d_call: TRBD1
j_call: TRBJ1-2
v_call: TRBV18
cdr3_nt: TGTGCCAGCTCACCACTTAACAGGGGGGATGGCTACACCTTC
cdr3_aa: CASSPLNRGDGYTF

clone_size: .
d_call: TRBD1
j_call: TRBJ2-3
v_call: TRBV27
cdr3_nt: TGTGCCAGCAGTAGGACAGGGAAGGGTAGCACAGATACGCAGTATTTT
cdr3_aa: CASSRTGKGSTDTQYF

clone_size: once
d_call: TRBD1
j_call: TRBJ2-5
v_call: TRBV7-9
cdr3_nt: TGTGCCAGCGGTTCAGGGGGCCTGAAGACCCAGTACTTC
cdr3_aa: CASGSGGLKTQYF

clone_size: .
d_call: .
j_call: TRBJ1-1
v_call: TRBV4-3
cdr3_nt: TGCGCCAGCAGCCCACGGGGGAACACTGAAGCTTTCTTT
cdr3_aa: CASSPRGNTEAFF

clone_size: .
d_call: TRBD1
j_call: TRBJ1-4
v_call: TRBV27
cdr3_nt: TGTGCCAGCAGTTTATCCAGACAGGGGGCGGAAGAAAAACTGTTTTTT
cdr3_aa: CASSLSRQGAEEKLFF

clone_size: .
d_call: TRBD1
j_call: TRBJ1-5
v_call: TRBV20-1
cdr3_nt: TGCAGTGCTAGTACAGGGGGTGCTCAGCCCCAGCATTTT
cdr3_aa: CSASTGGAQPQHF

clone_size: .
d_call: .
j_call: TRBJ2-2
v_call: TRBV11-3
cdr3_nt: TGTGCCAGCAGCCGATTAAGGGGCGCCGGGGAGCTGTTTTTT
cdr3_aa: CASSRLRGAGELFF

clone_size: .
d_call: TRBD1
j_call: TRBJ1-4
v_call: TRBV7-9
cdr3_nt: TGTGCCAGCAGCTTTCCGGGACAGCCTAATGAAAAACTGTTTTTT
cdr3_aa: CASSFPGQPNEKLFF

clone_size: .
d_call: .
j_call: TRBJ2-4
v_call: TRBV5-1
cdr3_nt: TGCGCCAGCAGCTTGGGGCTTAGACAGCCGATAGCCAAAAACATTCAGTACTTC
cdr3_aa: CASSLGLRQPIAKNIQYF